This T cell receptor beta chain stems from a study of blood T cell repertoires in COVID-19 (dated by TCRdb to the early 2020s). Concerning the study at large: Collaborator samples came from the United States, Italy and Spain and covered acute and convalescent phases of COVID-19. The prospective study material was composed of cDNA or gDNA derived from T cells, B-cell-depleted T cells, or PBMCs. Subjects who had been exposed to COVID-19, were actively infected with it, or had recovered from it provided the deeply sampled blood TCRbeta repertoires that made up the dataset. The repertoires were released in a freely available public database meant as a resource for research on the immune response to SARS-CoV-2. The samples were drawn from the first 160 participants of the ongoing ImmuneRACE study and from over 950 subjects provided by 6 global collaborators. A de-identified subject ID, COVID-19 status, age in years and sex were almost always included in the sample metadata. HLA class I and class II types, where available, came from metadata supplied by the sample provider rather than from assay-based typing.

Enrolling through a virtual design, the prospective study's participants ranged in age from roughly 18 to 90 years and lived across roughly 24 United States geographic areas. In the prospective study, cohorts were assigned on the basis of participant-reported clinical history obtained from a screening survey and a study questionnaire. Recovered participants in ImmuneRACE Cohort 3 were defined as having two consecutive negative NP/OP PCR tests, clearance from a healthcare professional, or resolution of symptoms. In the prospective study, whole blood, serum and a nasopharyngeal or oropharyngeal swab were collected from each participant by mobile phlebotomists. Over a roughly 2-month period, participants in the prospective study had the option of providing additional blood draws and questionnaires. Prospective study blood samples were shipped either frozen or at room temperature before DNA extraction.

TCRbeta CDR3 regions were amplified from genomic DNA using the immunoSEQ Assay, a bias-controlled multiplex PCR. The study's processing was this. Nucleated cell counts per sample were estimated from amplification of reference gene primers within the assay. To quantify the absolute abundance of each unique TCRbeta CDR3 rearrangement, sequence reads were collapsed and filtered. For each sample, productive Simpson clonality was calculated by taking the square root of Simpson's diversity index across productive rearrangements. What TCRdb holds here is the immuneACCESS table cut down to in-frame rearrangements. Part of the clones is not present; checked against another copy, under half of the missing clones reflect an unresolved V gene, and the others are unexplained. From that table come the V and J calls and clone size; the DNA was used to work out D and trimming. In all, the sample holds some 180,000 clones, and around 83% of those were seen once. 6.2% of the sample is in the top ten clones.

The junction shows trimming of 5 bases on V and 4 bases on J, plus 17 bases between the germline ends. The germline V gene specifies MRHNA as CDR1 and SNTAGT as CDR2. Counted from cysteine to phenylalanine, this CDR3 has 15 amino acids. The entry retains the CDR3 DNA only, 45 bases that are in frame from base 1. Findings and caveats that apply to the study as a whole: How much clinical and demographic metadata was included differed by source and by participant, and the metadata was provided uncurated.

Of note for this clone: The specificity of this receptor is unknown. No base-level quality is on record; no much larger clone is a single base apart.

The chain links TRBV6-4 with TRBJ1-1; possibly the D gene is TRBD1, per 5 matching bases. Sequenced: PBMCs or T cells enriched from blood (not recorded which). This clonotype was sampled from a man between 40 and 49 years old who had recovered from COVID-19. This receptor has the CDR3 CASSLVPGLSTEAFF. The DNA sequence is TGTGCCAGCAGTCTCGTCCCAGGGTTGAGCACTGAAGCTTTCTTT.